Below, one TCR beta chain is given with its context. This entry comes from a study of blood T cell repertoires in COVID-19. This CDR3 is 14 amino acids long. V was shortened by 0 bases and J by 7 bases, with 12 bases between the two germline ends. Germline CDR1 reads MNHEY; CDR2 reads SMNVEV (reference sequence). Original methodology: Quantification of nucleated cells was approximated via reference gene primer amplification. Produced via immunoSEQ multiplex PCR; TCRdb's table is partial and in-frame only. V, J and clone size derive from that table, while D and trimming were established from the DNA sequence. The sample has about 250,000 clones; more than 70% are singletons.

The specimen sequenced was peripheral blood. The source is a woman aged 30 to 39 with COVID-19, enrolled during active disease. V and J are TRBV27 and TRBJ1-1, with D perhaps TRBD1 (6 bases). CDR3: CASSLSQGAFEAFF. CDR3 nucleotide sequence: TGTGCCAGCAGTTTATCACAGGGAGCGTTTGAAGCTTTCTTT.